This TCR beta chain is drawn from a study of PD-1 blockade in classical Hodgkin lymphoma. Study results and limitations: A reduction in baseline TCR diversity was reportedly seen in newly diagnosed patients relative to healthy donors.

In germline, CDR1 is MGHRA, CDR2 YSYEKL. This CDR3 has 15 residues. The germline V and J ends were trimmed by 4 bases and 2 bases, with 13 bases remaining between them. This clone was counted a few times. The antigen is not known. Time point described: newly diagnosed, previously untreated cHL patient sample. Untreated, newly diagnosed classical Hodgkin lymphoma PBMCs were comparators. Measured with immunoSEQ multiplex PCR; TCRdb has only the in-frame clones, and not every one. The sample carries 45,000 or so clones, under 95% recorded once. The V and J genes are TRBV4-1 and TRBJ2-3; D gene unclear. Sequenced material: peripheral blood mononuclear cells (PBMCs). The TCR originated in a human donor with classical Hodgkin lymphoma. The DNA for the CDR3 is TGCGCCAGCAGCCCACTACCGACCACCACAGATACGCAGTATTTT. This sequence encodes CASSPLPTTTDTQYF.